This TCR beta chain comes out of a study of blood T cell repertoires in COVID-19. Study-level information: T cells, B-cell-depleted T cells, or PBMCs supplied cDNA or gDNA.

Some clones are missing from TCRdb's copy, which holds only in-frame ones; the method was immunoSEQ multiplex PCR. The profile shows approximately 31,000 clones, 70% to 90% of them singletons. The sample holds one count of this clone. The material sequenced was peripheral blood. This receptor was obtained from a woman of 80 years or more with active or convalescent COVID-19.

The CDR3 protein is CASSMGLAGGPPDTQYF. Written as DNA, the CDR3 is TGTGCCAGCAGTATGGGACTAGCGGGGGGGCCGCCAGATACGCAGTATTTT. V gene TRBV2 combines with J gene TRBJ2-3; TRBD2 aligns across 16 bases. The CDR3 length is 17 residues. Losses at the gene ends were 5 bases for V and 4 bases for J; bases not matched to a gene: 6. The germline gives CDR1 SNHLY, CDR2 FYNNEI.